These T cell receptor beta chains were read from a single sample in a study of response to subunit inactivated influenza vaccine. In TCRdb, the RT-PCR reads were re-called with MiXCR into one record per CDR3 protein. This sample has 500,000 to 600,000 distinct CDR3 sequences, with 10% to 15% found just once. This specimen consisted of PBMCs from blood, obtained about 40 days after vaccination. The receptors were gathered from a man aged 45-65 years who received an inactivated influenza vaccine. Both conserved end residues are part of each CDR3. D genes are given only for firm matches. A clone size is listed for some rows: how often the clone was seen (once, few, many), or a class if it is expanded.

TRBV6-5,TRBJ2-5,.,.,TGTGCCAGCAGTTACTTTGACGGACAAGAGACCCAGTACTTC,CASSYFDGQETQYF
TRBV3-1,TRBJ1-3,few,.,TGTGCCAGCAGCCAAAACGGATTCTCTGGAAACACCATATATTTT,CASSQNGFSGNTIYF
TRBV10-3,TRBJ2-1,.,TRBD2,TGTGCCATCACCCGAACCCCGACTAGCGGGTCCTACAATGAGCAGTTCTTC,CAITRTPTSGSYNEQFF
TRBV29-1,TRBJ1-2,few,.,TGCAGCGTTGCGGCAGGCCGGTATGGCTACACCTTC,CSVAAGRYGYTF
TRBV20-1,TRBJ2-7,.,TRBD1,TGCAGTGCTTCCCTGCAGGGGGTCGCCTACGAGCAGTACTTC,CSASLQGVAYEQYF
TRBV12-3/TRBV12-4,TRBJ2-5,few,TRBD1,TGTGCCAGCAGTTCCGGACAGGGAGGTACGCAAGAGACCCAGTACTTC,CASSSGQGGTQETQYF
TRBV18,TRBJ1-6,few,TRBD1,TGTGCCAGCTCAATGGGACAGGGGAATTCACCCCTCCACTTT,CASSMGQGNSPLHF
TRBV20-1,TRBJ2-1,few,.,TGCAGTGCTAGAGACGGTCGAGGGACTGGTTACAATGAGCAGTTCTTC,CSARDGRGTGYNEQFF
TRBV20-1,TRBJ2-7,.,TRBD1,TGCAGTGCTAGAGATGGGTGGACAGGCGGGCAGTACTTC,CSARDGWTGGQYF
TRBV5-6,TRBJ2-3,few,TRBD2,TGTGCCAGCAGCTGGGGGACTAGCGGGACCACAGATACGCAGTATTTT,CASSWGTSGTTDTQYF
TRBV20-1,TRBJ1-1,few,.,TGCAGTGCTAGAGATGGGAGGAGGATCACTGAAGCTTTCTTT,CSARDGRRITEAFF
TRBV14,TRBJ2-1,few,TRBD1,TGTGCCAGCAGCCAAATCGGTAGGGGGCGTGACAATGAGCAGTTCTTC,CASSQIGRGRDNEQFF
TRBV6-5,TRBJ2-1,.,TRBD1,TGTGCCAGCAGTTACTCCGGTGGACAGGGGGATGAGCAGTTCTTC,CASSYSGGQGDEQFF
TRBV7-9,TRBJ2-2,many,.,TGTGCCAGCACTCCCCGGAGCGGAGACACCGGGGAGCTGTTTTTT,CASTPRSGDTGELFF
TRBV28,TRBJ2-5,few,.,TGTGCCAGTTCGGAGGCTAACCAAGAGACCCAGTACTTC,CASSEANQETQYF
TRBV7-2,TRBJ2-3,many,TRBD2,TGTGCCAGCAGCTTAGGTGCGGGAGGCAGCACAGATACGCAGTATTTT,CASSLGAGGSTDTQYF
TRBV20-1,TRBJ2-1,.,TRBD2,TGCAGTGCTAGAGATCTCAGACTAGCGGGAGAATATGAGCAGTTCTTC,CSARDLRLAGEYEQFF
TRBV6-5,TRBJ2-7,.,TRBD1,TGTGCCAGCAGTTACTCCGGGGACAGGAGTTACGAGCAGTACTTC,CASSYSGDRSYEQYF
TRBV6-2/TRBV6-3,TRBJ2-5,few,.,TGTGCCAGCAGTTACTCGATAATCGACTTCACAGATCCTGAAGAGACCCAGTACTTC,CASSYSIIDFTDPEETQYF
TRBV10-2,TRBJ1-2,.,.,TGCGCCAGCCTAGGTCGGGGATGGTCCACCTTC,CASLGRGWSTF
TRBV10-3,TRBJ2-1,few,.,TGTGCCATGGCCGGCCTCGCCAATGAGCAGTTCTTC,CAMAGLANEQFF
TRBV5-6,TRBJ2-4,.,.,TGTGCCAGCAGCCCCCCGCGAAGGGGAGCCGGGAACATTCAGTACTTC,CASSPPRRGAGNIQYF
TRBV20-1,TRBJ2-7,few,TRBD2,TGCAGTGCTGATAGCGGGAGGGCCATTTCCGAGCAGTACTTC,CSADSGRAISEQYF
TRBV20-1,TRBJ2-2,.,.,TGCAGTGCTAGAGGGGTGGAGGGGAACGGGGAGCTGTTTTTT,CSARGVEGNGELFF
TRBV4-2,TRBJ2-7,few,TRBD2,TGTGCCAGCAGCCAACCGGGACTATCCGGTGAGCAGTACTTC,CASSQPGLSGEQYF
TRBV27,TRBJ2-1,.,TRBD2,TGTGCCAGCAGTCCACTGCCGGGACTAGAAGGTGAGCAGTTCTTC,CASSPLPGLEGEQFF